These 8 T cell receptor beta chains share one sample of origin, sequenced in a study of shared clonotypes between healthy human individuals. Generated by immunoSEQ multiplex PCR, the TCRdb table keeps only in-frame clones and is missing some. The data contain about 360,000 clones, over 70% of them singletons. The sample consisted of memory CD4+ T cells sorted from blood. Subset in this sample: CD45RA-negative fraction. These receptors originate from a man aged 25 to 40 in good health.

This sequence joins TRBV6-5 and TRBJ2-2; D gene ambiguous. Trimming pared 7 bases from V and 7 bases from J, leaving 13 bases between. Germline V gene lookup returns CDR1 MNHEY and CDR2 SVGAGI. The CDR3 extends over 13 amino acids. CDR3 in amino acids: CASIRAGNGELFF. The CDR3 DNA reads TGTGCCAGCATAAGGGCCGGAAACGGGGAGCTGTTTTTT.

The V call is TRBV11-3, the J call TRBJ2-7; 8 bases match TRBD1. After removal of 5 bases from V and 5 bases from J, the junction contained 5 bases not matched to a gene. The germline CDR1 and CDR2 sequences are SGHNT and YENEEA. The CDR3 has 13 amino acids. This CDR3 reads CASSRRTGNEQYF. As DNA, the CDR3 is TGTGCCAGCAGCCGACGGACAGGGAACGAGCAGTACTTC.

Concerning this clone: One end of the junction is discordant with germline, which a read error may explain. This chain links TRBV7-7 with TRBJ2-2; TRBD1 agrees at 8 bases. CDR1 and CDR2 (germline): SSHAT, FNYEAQ (reference sequence). This CDR3 is 14 amino acids long. CDR3 in amino acids: CASSRDRGAGELFF. CDR3 DNA: TGTGCTAGCAGCCGTGACAGGGGCGCCGGGGAGCTGTTTTTT.

The CDR3 bases are TGTGCCAGTAGCTCGGCGGGGGACTCCTATGGCTACACCTTC. Its translation is CASSSAGDSYGYTF. The chain carries TRBV19 and TRBJ1-2; a weak D match, TRBD1 (5 bases). Germline values: CDR1 LNHDA, CDR2 SQIVND (reference sequence). This CDR3 contains 14 residues. Trimming removed 6 bases from V and 4 bases from J, with 15 bases in between. The complete variable domain, with remaining parts taken from reference TRBV19 and TRBJ1-2, reads DGGITQSPKYLFRKEGQNVTLSCEQNLNHDAMYWYRQDPGQGLRLIYYSQIVNDFQKGDIAEGYSVSREKKESFPLTVTSAQKNPTAFYLCASSSAGDSYGYTFGSGTRLTVV.

V is TRBV5-1 and J is TRBJ2-3, with D possibly matching TRBD2 (6 bases). CDR3 length equals 15 residues. In germline, CDR1 is SGHRS, CDR2 YFSETQ. V lost 2 bases, J lost 4 bases, and 14 bases lay in between. This CDR3 reads CASSLAGPGADTQYF. The CDR3 DNA reads as TGCGCCAGCAGCTTAGCCGGCCCGGGAGCAGATACGCAGTATTTT.

J is TRBJ2-2 and V is TRBV19, with 10 bases matching TRBD1. Germline V gene lookup returns CDR1 LNHDA and CDR2 SQIVND (reference sequence). The CDR3 spans 15 residues. V shed 5 bases, J shed 4 bases, and the junction held 4 bases outside the gene matches. The CDR3 loop reads CASSDRGRITGELFF. The DNA for the CDR3 is TGTGCCAGTAGTGACAGGGGGCGCATCACCGGGGAGCTGTTTTTT. Using reference TRBV19 and TRBJ2-2 for the parts outside the CDR3, the full variable domain is DGGITQSPKYLFRKEGQNVTLSCEQNLNHDAMYWYRQDPGQGLRLIYYSQIVNDFQKGDIAEGYSVSREKKESFPLTVTSAQKNPTAFYLCASSDRGRITGELFFGEGSRLTVL.

This chain connects TRBV7-9 to TRBJ2-5, with a tentative D call TRBD2 (6 bases). CDR3 length: 16 amino acids. The V end lost 6 bases, the J end lost 1 base, and 18 bases lay between the germline ends. In germline, CDR1 is SEHNR, CDR2 FQNEAQ (reference sequence). The CDR3 here is CASRSQPKTSQETQYF. CDR3 bases: TGTGCCAGCAGATCACAACCGAAGACTAGCCAAGAGACCCAGTACTTC.

The gene calls are TRBV28 and TRBJ2-7, with 9 positions matching TRBD1. V was pared by 6 bases and J by 3 bases, with 9 bases of the junction left unmatched. Germline loops: CDR1 MDHEN, CDR2 SYDVKM. CDR3 size: 15 residues. The CDR3 is CASSLVGTGIYEQYF. As DNA, the CDR3 is TGTGCCAGCAGCCTAGTAGGGACAGGGATCTACGAGCAGTACTTC.